This entry features one T cell receptor (beta chain) sequence. This CDR3 comprises 16 residues. J lost 4 bases, V lost 0 bases, and 5 bases had no gene match. CDR1 and CDR2 (germline): SGHNT, YYREEE (reference sequence). These data are taken from a study of radiotherapy plus CTLA-4 blockade in lung cancer. Profiling relied on immunoSEQ multiplex PCR, and the TCRdb table lists in-frame clones only, not all of them. The data contain around 85,000 clones, around 86% of them singletons. The chain uses TRBV5-4 and TRBJ2-1, with 9 bases lining up with TRBD2. The sample was peripheral blood, taken from a patient treated with radiotherapy plus ipilimumab. This sequence originates from a human donor with non-small cell lung cancer who had a partial response to radiotherapy plus ipilimumab. CDR3 nucleotides: TGTGCCAGCAGCTTGGAGGCGGGAGGGGAGTACAATGAGCAGTTCTTC. Amino acid sequence: CASSLEAGGEYNEQFF.